This paragraph covers one T cell receptor (beta chain) sequence. CDR3 size: 13 residues. Germline V gene lookup returns CDR1 MNHNS and CDR2 SASEGT. J lost 6 bases, V lost 4 bases, and 4 bases had no gene match. This record comes from a study of cytomegalovirus exposure and HLA in healthy donors. Separation from the approximately 720-subject first cohort characterized the 120-subject validation cohort, to which the donors belonged. Here immunoSEQ multiplex PCR was the method, and the copy in TCRdb shows in-frame clones only, minus some. Counted here are over 100,000 clones, around nine tenths occurring once; the ten biggest clones make up about 6%.

The TCR sequence derives from a woman under 30 in good health and CMV-seropositive. J is TRBJ2-3 and V is TRBV6-1, with 7 bases identical to TRBD2. Source material: PBMCs. CDR3 nucleotides: TGTGCCAGCAGTGGACTAGCTGGCGATACGCAGTATTTT. It specifies CASSGLAGDTQYF.